The 10 T cell receptor beta chains in this list originate from one sample, sequenced in a study of T cell clonality in common variable immunodeficiency. Findings of the study overall: Fewer deletions and N-nucleotide insertions were reportedly seen in common variable immunodeficiency TCR beta sequences.

Only in-frame clones appear in the TCRdb table, and some are missing; sequencing was by immunoSEQ multiplex PCR. Recorded here are approximately 17,000 clones, none singletons. Antigens for these TCRs are unknown. Sequencing was carried out using peripheral blood mononuclear cells. These receptors all come from a human donor with common variable immunodeficiency.

Only a few counts were recorded for this clone. The read comes to an end 3 residues before the CDR3 does, leaving the germline J gene to fill in the end. The chain has TRBV7-2 and TRBJ2-7; 7 bases agree with TRBD2. J lost 3 bases, V lost 5 bases, and 10 bases had no gene match. CDR3 length: 15 amino acids. CDR1 and CDR2 (germline): SGHTA, FQGNSA. CDR3 DNA, as far as it was read: TGTGCCAGCAGCCCGGAGCGGGGACGAATCTACGAG. Protein: CASSPERGRIYE. The CDR3, in full, reads CASSPERGRIYEQYF.

Comment on this clone: The read ends 3 residues shy of where the CDR3 ends; the end is completed using the germline J gene. This rearrangement joins TRBV7-3 to TRBJ2-1; 8 bases match TRBD2. Trimming removed 1 base from V and 8 bases from J; junction bases left unmatched: 16. The CDR3 spans 18 residues. CDR1 and CDR2 from the germline V gene are SGHTA and FQGTGA. CDR3: CASSLKVPFAGGVYEQFF. The part of the CDR3 DNA that was read is TGTGCCAGCAGCTTAAAAGTTCCATTCGCGGGAGGTGTATATGAG.

This clone appeared many times. The CDR3 is cut off 3 residues early in the read; its end comes from the germline J gene. The V gene is TRBV29-1, the J gene TRBJ2-5; 15 bases line up with TRBD2. CDR1 and CDR2 from the germline V gene are SQVTM and ANQGSEA. J lost 5 bases, V lost 4 bases, and 5 bases had no gene match. This CDR3 is built from 15 residues. The CDR3 bases that were read are TGCAGCGTTGCGGGACTAGCGGGAGGCTGGGAGACC. Translation: CSVAGLAGGWET. The full CDR3 reads CSVAGLAGGWETQYF.

In regard to this clone: Sequencing ends 3 residues short of the CDR3 end; the germline J gene provides the rest. The V call is TRBV2, the J call TRBJ2-1; the match to TRBD2 covers 10 bases. V was clipped by 8 bases and J by 6 bases; unmatched bases: 10. Germline values: CDR1 SNHLY, CDR2 FYNNEI. The CDR3 loop spans 15 amino acids. The CDR3 sequence: CASSSERGGVNEQFF. CDR3 DNA (partial): TGTGCCAGCTCCTCTGAGCGGGGGGGCGTCAATGAG.

This clone was detected only a few times. The sequence runs out 3 residues before the end of the CDR3; the remainder is reconstructed from the germline J gene. This sequence joins TRBV11-1 and TRBJ2-1; D is undetermined. The ends were cut back, 10 bases at V and 0 bases at J, with 10 bases in the middle. Looked up from germline, CDR1 is SGHAT and CDR2 is FQDESV (reference sequence). This CDR3 has 13 amino acids. CDR3 sequence: CATSKSSYNEQFF. CDR3 DNA (partial): TGTGCCACATCAAAATCCTCCTACAATGAG.

This clone was seen at least ten times. The CDR3 end lies 3 residues beyond the end of the read and is filled in from the germline J gene. This rearrangement joins TRBV6-1 to TRBJ2-2; 12 bases map to TRBD1. Per the germline V gene, CDR1 is MNHNS and CDR2 is SASEGT. Trimming took 4 bases from V and 7 from J; bases not matched to a gene: 4. The length of the CDR3 is 15 residues. CDR3 bases read: TGTGCCAGCAGTGGCGGGACAGGGGGCATCGGGGAG. Amino acids: CASSGGTGGIGE. The whole CDR3 region reads CASSGGTGGIGELFF.

This clone was observed a few times. The read terminates 3 residues before the CDR3 end, so the remaining end is supplied by the germline J gene. The chain couples TRBV19 to TRBJ2-3; 11 bases agree with TRBD2. Losses at the gene ends were 5 bases for V and 7 bases for J; bases not matched to a gene: 5. In germline, CDR1 is LNHDA, CDR2 SQIVND (reference sequence). This CDR3 has 14 residues. CDR3 DNA, as far as it was read: TGTGCCAGTAGTGTACTAGCGGGGGTCCATACG. This translates into CASSVLAGVHT. The CDR3 reads in full as CASSVLAGVHTQYF.

Ten or more counts support this clone. The read ends 3 residues early relative to the CDR3; the germline J gene fills the gap. This chain links TRBV7-3 with TRBJ2-2; 9 positions agree with TRBD2. Trimming removed 4 bases from V and 2 bases from J; junction bases left unmatched: 2. The CDR3 contains 15 residues. Germline-derived CDR1 and CDR2 are SGHTA and FQGTGA. The CDR3 loop reads CASSSTSGNTGELFF. CDR3 bases read: TGTGCCAGCAGCTCGACTAGCGGTAACACCGGGGAG.

Notes on this clone: Read data end 3 residues before the CDR3 end; the end is taken from the germline J gene. The chain links TRBV7-2 to TRBJ2-5, with unresolved D. The germline V gene has CDR1 SGHTA and CDR2 FQGNSA. CDR3 length equals 11 residues. The ends were cut back, 3 bases at V and 5 bases at J, with 4 bases in the middle. CDR3: CASSFSETQYF. The DNA read from the CDR3 is TGTGCCAGCAGCTTTTCGGAGACC. The full variable domain, with the rest looked up from reference TRBV7-2 and TRBJ2-5, is GAGVSQSPSNKVTEKGKDVELRCDPISGHTALYWYRQSLGQGLEFLIYFQGNSAPDKSGLPSDRFSAERTGGSVSTLTIQRTQQEDSAVYLCASSFSETQYFGPGTRLLVL.

Ten or more counts support this clone. The read is 3 residues too short to cover the CDR3 end, so that end is filled in from the germline J gene. This rearrangement joins TRBV5-1 to TRBJ1-4; 7 bases are shared with TRBD1. The V segment lost 4 bases and the J segment 3 bases; nucleotides outside the gene matches: 3. Per germline, CDR1 SGHRS and CDR2 YFSETQ. The CDR3 has 14 residues. The part of the CDR3 DNA that was read is TGCGCCAGCAGCCCGACAGGGTCTAATGAAAAA. Amino acid sequence: CASSPTGSNEK. The entire CDR3 sequence reads CASSPTGSNEKLFF.